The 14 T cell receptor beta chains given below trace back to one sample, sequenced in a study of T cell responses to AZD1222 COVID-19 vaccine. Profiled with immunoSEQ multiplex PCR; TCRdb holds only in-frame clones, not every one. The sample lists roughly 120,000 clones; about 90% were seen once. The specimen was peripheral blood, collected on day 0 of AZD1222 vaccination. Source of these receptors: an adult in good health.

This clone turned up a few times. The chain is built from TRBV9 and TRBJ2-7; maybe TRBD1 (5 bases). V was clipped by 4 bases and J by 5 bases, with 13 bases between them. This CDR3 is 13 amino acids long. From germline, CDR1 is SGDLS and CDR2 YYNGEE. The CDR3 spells CASSTRTFDEQYF. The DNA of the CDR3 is TGTGCCAGCAGCACTCGGACATTCGACGAGCAGTACTTC.

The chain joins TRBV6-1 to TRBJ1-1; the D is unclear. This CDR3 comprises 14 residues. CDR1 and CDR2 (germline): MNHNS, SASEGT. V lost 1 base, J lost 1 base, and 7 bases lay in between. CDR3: CASSEGPGNTEAFF. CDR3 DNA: TGTGCCAGCAGTGAAGGTCCAGGGAACACTGAAGCTTTCTTT.

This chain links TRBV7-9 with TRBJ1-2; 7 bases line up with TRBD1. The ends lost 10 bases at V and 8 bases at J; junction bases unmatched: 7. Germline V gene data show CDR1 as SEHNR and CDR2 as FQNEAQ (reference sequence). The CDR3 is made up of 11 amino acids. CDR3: CATKGATGYTF. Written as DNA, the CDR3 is TGTGCCACTAAGGGGGCTACCGGCTACACCTTC.

The CDR3 DNA is TGTGCCAGCAGTTACCTAGGCTCAAACTATGGCTACACCTTC. It yields the protein CASSYLGSNYGYTF. This rearrangement joins TRBV6-5 to TRBJ1-2; no clear D gene. The CDR3 spans 14 residues. Germline values: CDR1 MNHEY, CDR2 SVGAGI. V was pared by 2 bases and J by 2 bases, with 9 bases between.

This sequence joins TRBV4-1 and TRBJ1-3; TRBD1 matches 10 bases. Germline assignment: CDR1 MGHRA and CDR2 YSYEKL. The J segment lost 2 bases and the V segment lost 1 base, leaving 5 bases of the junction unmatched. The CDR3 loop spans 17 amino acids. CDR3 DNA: TGCGCCAGCAGCCAAGTCCGGGACAGGGGTCCTGGAAACACCATATATTTT. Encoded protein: CASSQVRDRGPGNTIYF.

CDR3 loop: CASSQARSQGAREQYF. The DNA of the CDR3 is TGTGCCAGCAGCCAAGCTCGCTCACAGGGGGCGCGGGAGCAGTACTTC. V gene TRBV14 combines with J gene TRBJ2-7; 9 nucleotides match TRBD1. This CDR3 spans 16 amino acids. Germline trimming cut 1 base from V and 7 bases from J; bases unmatched to any gene: 11. CDR1 is SGHDN and CDR2 is FVKESK in the germline V gene.

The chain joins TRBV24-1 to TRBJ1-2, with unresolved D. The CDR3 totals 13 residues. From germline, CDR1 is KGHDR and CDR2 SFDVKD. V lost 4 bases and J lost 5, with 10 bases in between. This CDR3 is CATSESGFYGYTF. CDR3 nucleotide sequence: TGTGCCACCAGTGAATCAGGCTTTTATGGCTACACCTTC.

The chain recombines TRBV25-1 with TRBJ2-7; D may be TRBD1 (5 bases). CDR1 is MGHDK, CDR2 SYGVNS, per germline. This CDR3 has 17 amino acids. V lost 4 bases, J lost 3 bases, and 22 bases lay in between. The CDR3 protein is CASSARRGRDLIYEQYF. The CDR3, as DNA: TGTGCCAGCAGTGCACGAAGGGGTCGAGATCTCATCTACGAGCAGTACTTC.

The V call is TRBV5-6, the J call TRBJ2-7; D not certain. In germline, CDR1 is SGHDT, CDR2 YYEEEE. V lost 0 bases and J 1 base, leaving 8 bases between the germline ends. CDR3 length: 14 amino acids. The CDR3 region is CASSLVSSSYEQYF. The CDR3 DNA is TGTGCCAGCAGCTTGGTCAGCTCATCCTACGAGCAGTACTTC. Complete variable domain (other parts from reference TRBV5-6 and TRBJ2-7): DAGVTQSPTHLIKTRGQQVTLRCSPKSGHDTVSWYQQALGQGPQFIFQYYEEEERQRGNFPDRFSGHQFPNYSSELNVNALLLGDSALYLCASSLVSSSYEQYFGPGTRLTVT.

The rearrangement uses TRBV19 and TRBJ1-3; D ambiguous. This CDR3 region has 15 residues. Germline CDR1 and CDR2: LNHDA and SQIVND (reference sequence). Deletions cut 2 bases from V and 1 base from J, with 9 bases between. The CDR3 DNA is TGTGCCAGTAGTATACTCCGGGGATCTGGAAACACCATATATTTT. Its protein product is CASSILRGSGNTIYF.

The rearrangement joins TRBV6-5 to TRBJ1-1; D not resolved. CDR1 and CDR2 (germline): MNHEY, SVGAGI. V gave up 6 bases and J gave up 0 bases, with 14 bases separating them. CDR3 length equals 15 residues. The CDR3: CASRLTDGLNTEAFF. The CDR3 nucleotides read TGTGCCAGCAGGCTAACAGACGGATTGAACACTGAAGCTTTCTTT.

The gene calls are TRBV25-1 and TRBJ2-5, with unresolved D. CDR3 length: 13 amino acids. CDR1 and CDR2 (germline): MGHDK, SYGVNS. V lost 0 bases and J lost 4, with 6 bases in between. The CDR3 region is CASSEYLRETQYF. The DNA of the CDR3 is TGTGCCAGCAGTGAATACCTAAGAGAGACCCAGTACTTC.

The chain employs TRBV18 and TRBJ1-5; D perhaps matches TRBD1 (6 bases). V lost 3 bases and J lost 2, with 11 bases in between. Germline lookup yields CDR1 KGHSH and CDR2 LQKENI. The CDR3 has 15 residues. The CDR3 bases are TGTGCCAGCTCACCTGACTACAGGGGCAATCAGCCCCAGCATTTT. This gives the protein CASSPDYRGNQPQHF.

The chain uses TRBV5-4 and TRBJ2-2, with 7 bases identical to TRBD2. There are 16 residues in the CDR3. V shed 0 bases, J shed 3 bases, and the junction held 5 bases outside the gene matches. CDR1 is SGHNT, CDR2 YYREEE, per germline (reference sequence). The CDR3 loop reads CASSLAQGGHTGELFF. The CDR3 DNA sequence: TGTGCCAGCAGCTTGGCTCAGGGAGGGCACACCGGGGAGCTGTTTTTT.